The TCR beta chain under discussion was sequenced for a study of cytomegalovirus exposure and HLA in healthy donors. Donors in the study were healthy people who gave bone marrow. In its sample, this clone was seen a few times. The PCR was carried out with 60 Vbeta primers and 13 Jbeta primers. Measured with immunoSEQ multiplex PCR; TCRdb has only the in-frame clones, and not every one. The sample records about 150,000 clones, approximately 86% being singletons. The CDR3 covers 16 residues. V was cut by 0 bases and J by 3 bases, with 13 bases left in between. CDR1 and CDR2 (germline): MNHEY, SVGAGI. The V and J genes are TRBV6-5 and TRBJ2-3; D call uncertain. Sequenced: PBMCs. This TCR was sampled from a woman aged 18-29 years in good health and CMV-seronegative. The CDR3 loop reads CASSYSPYLETDTQYF. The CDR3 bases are TGTGCCAGCAGTTACTCGCCCTACTTGGAGACAGATACGCAGTATTTT.